Below are 12 T cell receptor beta chains sequenced from a single sample in a study of shared clonotypes between healthy human individuals (dated by TCRdb to about 2020). Libraries were built with the immunoSEQ multiplex PCR assay. Sourced from immuneACCESS, this table was stored by TCRdb with only in-frame sequences that have V and J called. A share of the clones is absent; for the studies checked, an unresolved V gene accounts for under half, and the remainder has no known explanation. In this sample the table shows hundreds of thousands of clones, less than 80% of which occur a single time. In total, the top ten clones hold around 1.8% of the sample. Material: memory CD4+ T cells sorted from blood. The cell subset or site label here, explained by the study, means: CD45RA-negative fraction. These receptors were collected from a woman aged 25 to 39 in good health.

The rearrangement uses TRBV20-1 and TRBJ1-1; no clear D gene. Looked up from germline, CDR1 is DFQATT and CDR2 is SNEGSKA (reference sequence). The CDR3 contains 10 residues. The V end lost 3 bases, the J end lost 5 bases, and 4 bases lay between the germline ends. This CDR3 is CSARWTEAFF. CDR3 coding DNA: TGCAGTGCTAGGTGGACTGAAGCTTTCTTT.

The J gene is TRBJ2-5, the V gene TRBV6-5; D not certain. The CDR3 is 13 amino acids. Germline lookup yields CDR1 MNHEY and CDR2 SVGAGI. Trimming took 6 bases from V and 5 from J, leaving 13 bases between them. The CDR3 loop reads CASRNDGLETQYF. The CDR3 DNA reads TGTGCCAGCAGAAATGATGGGTTGGAGACCCAGTACTTC.

The chain recombines TRBV10-3 with TRBJ2-7, with D perhaps TRBD1 or TRBD2 (5 bases each). This CDR3 region has 14 residues. Germline V gene lookup returns CDR1 ENHRY and CDR2 SYGVKD. Trimming pared 5 bases from V and 2 bases from J, leaving 13 bases between. Here the CDR3 reads CAISSGTGTYEQYF. As DNA, the CDR3 is TGTGCCATCAGTTCCGGGACGGGAACCTACGAGCAGTACTTC.

The CDR3 DNA reads TGTGCCAGCAGTTTAGGTGGGGAGCAGTACTTC. Translation gives CASSLGGEQYF. The chain recombines TRBV25-1 with TRBJ2-7; no reliable D call. Trimming left V 5 bases short and J 7 bases short, with 9 bases between. Germline CDR1 MGHDK, CDR2 SYGVNS. The CDR3 loop spans 11 amino acids.

The chain is built from TRBV19 and TRBJ2-5; TRBD1 aligns across 8 bases. V gave up 8 bases and J gave up 5 bases; unmatched junction bases: 7. The CDR3 is made up of 13 amino acids. Germline loops: CDR1 LNHDA, CDR2 SQIVND (reference sequence). The CDR3 DNA reads as TGTGCCAGTGGCCAGGGGGCCCAGGAGACCCAGTACTTC. Translated: CASGQGAQETQYF.

The DNA for the CDR3 is TGTGCCAGCAGCGAAACCGCGGGGCAGCCCCAGCATTTT. Its protein is CASSETAGQPQHF. The chain employs TRBV13 and TRBJ1-5; D unresolved. CDR1 is PRHDT and CDR2 is FYEKMQ in the germline V gene (reference sequence). The V and J ends lost 5 bases and 7 bases respectively, with 12 bases between them. The length of the CDR3 is 13 residues.

V and J are TRBV28 and TRBJ1-3; D is ambiguous. The CDR3 loop spans 14 amino acids. V gave up 3 bases and J gave up 2 bases, with 8 bases separating them. Germline-derived CDR1 and CDR2 are MDHEN and SYDVKM. The CDR3 DNA follows: TGTGCCAGCAGTTTGCGATCCGCTGGAAACACCATATATTTT. As protein: CASSLRSAGNTIYF.

The chain has TRBV2 and TRBJ2-3, with D perhaps given as TRBD1 or TRBD2 (7 bases each). The CDR3 has 16 residues. V lost 7 bases and J 0 bases, leaving 17 bases between the germline ends. Germline-derived CDR1 and CDR2 are SNHLY and FYNNEI. In nucleotides, the CDR3 is TGTGCCAGCACCCCAGGGGGGGTAACTAGCACAGATACGCAGTATTTT. This sequence encodes CASTPGGVTSTDTQYF.

V is TRBV10-3 and J is TRBJ2-3; the D is unclear. The CDR3 extends over 12 amino acids. The germline V gene encodes CDR1 ENHRY and CDR2 SYGVKD. Trimming took off 10 bases at V and 6 bases at J, with 14 bases between the two ends. The CDR3 here is CATGQGLDTQYF. The DNA of the CDR3 is TGTGCCACCGGGCAAGGTTTGGATACGCAGTATTTT.

This clone came up a few times. The V and J genes are TRBV28 and TRBJ2-3, with TRBD2 matching 7 bases. Trimming at V came to 6 bases and at J to 8 bases, leaving 14 bases not matched to a gene. Germline lookup yields CDR1 MDHEN and CDR2 SYDVKM. The CDR3 is 15 residues long. The CDR3 loop reads CASRGTIDRSPTQYF. The CDR3 region has the DNA TGTGCCAGCAGAGGGACTATCGATCGGTCCCCTACGCAGTATTTT.

V is TRBV6-5 and J is TRBJ2-2; D not resolved. CDR1 and CDR2 from the germline V gene are MNHEY and SVGAGI. Between the trimmed V and J ends, which lost 4 bases and 6 bases, there was a span of 9 bases. CDR3 size: 13 residues. The CDR3: CASSSPSPGELFF. The CDR3 DNA follows: TGTGCCAGCAGTTCGCCTAGTCCCGGGGAGCTGTTTTTT.

V gene TRBV29-1 combines with J gene TRBJ1-1; weak D call: TRBD1 (5 bases). This CDR3 is 14 amino acids long. The ends were cut back, 5 bases at V and 8 bases at J, with 21 bases in the middle. Germline CDR1 and CDR2: SQVTM and ANQGSEA. This chain's CDR3 is CSVKSLDILTEAFF. The CDR3 DNA reads as TGCAGCGTTAAATCGTTGGACATCCTCACGGAAGCTTTCTTT.